The TCR beta chain described here comes from a study of blood T cell repertoires in COVID-19. The germline CDR1 and CDR2 sequences are SGDLS and YYNGEE. The CDR3 contains 13 residues. J was trimmed by 13 bases and V by 0 bases; bases with no gene match: 5. The table came from immunoSEQ multiplex PCR; TCRdb's copy has only in-frame clones and leaves some out. The sample contains around 500,000 clones, roughly 85% of which appear only once. The receptor's source is a human donor in a cohort sampled during active COVID-19. V and J are TRBV9 and TRBJ2-4; 9 bases fit TRBD2. Sequenced material: peripheral blood. CDR3 in amino acids: CASSVVASGIQYF. The CDR3, as DNA: TGTGCCAGCAGCGTAGTAGCTAGCGGGATACAGTACTTC.